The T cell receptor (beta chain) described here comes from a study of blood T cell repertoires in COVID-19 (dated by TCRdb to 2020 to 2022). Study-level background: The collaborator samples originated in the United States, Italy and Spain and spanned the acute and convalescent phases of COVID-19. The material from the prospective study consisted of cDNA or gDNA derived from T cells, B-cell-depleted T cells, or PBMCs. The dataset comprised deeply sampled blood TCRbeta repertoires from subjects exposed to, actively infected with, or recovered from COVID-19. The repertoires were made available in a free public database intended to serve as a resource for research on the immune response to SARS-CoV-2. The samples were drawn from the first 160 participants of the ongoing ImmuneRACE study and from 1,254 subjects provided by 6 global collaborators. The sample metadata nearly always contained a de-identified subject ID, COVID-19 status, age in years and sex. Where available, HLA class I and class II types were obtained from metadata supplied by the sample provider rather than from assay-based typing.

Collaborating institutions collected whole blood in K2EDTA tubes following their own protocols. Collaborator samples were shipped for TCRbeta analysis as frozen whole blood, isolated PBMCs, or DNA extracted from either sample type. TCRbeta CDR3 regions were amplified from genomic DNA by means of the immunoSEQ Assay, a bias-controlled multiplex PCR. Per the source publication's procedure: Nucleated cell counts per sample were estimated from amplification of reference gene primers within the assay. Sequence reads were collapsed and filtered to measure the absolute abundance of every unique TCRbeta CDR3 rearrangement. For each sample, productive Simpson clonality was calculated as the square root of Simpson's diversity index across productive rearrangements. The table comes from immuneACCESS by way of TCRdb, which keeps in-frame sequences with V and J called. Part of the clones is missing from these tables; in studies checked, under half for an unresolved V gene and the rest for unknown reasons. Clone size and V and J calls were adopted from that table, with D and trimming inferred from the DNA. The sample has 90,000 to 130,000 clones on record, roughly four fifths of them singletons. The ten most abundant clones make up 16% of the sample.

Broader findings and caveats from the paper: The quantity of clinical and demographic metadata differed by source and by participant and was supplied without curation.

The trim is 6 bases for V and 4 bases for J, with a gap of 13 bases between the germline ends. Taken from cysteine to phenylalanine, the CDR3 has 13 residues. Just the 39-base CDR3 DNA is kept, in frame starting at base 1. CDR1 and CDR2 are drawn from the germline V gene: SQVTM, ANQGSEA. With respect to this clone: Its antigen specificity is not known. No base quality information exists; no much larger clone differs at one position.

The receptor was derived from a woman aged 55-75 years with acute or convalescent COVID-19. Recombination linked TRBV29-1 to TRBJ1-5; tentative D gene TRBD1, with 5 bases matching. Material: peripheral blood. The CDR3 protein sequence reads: CSVIQGGNQPQHF. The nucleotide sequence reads TGCAGCGTCATCCAGGGAGGGAATCAGCCCCAGCATTTT.